The 22 T cell receptor beta chains reported below all come from one sample, sequenced in a study of OX40 agonist ivuxolimab in advanced cancers. Data came from immunoSEQ multiplex PCR; TCRdb stores just in-frame clones and leaves some out. Of some 70,000 clones in the sample, about 90% were seen once. The specimen comprised CD4+ or CD8+ T cells sorted from blood, sampled in a trial of the OX40 agonist ivuxolimab. The receptor set was obtained from an adult with an advanced solid tumor such as melanoma, head and neck, liver or kidney cancer.

This clone is a singleton in its sample. This chain links TRBV7-9 with TRBJ2-1, with unresolved D. V gave up 4 bases and J gave up 2 bases, with 9 bases separating them. The germline gives CDR1 SEHNR, CDR2 FQNEAQ (reference sequence). The CDR3 covers 14 residues. The CDR3 spells CASSSQAAYNEQFF. The CDR3 DNA reads TGTGCCAGCAGCTCTCAGGCTGCCTACAATGAGCAGTTCTTC.

This chain connects TRBV10-1 to TRBJ2-7; 12 bases align to TRBD2. CDR3 length equals 14 residues. Trimming took 7 bases from V and 6 from J; bases not matched to a gene: 7. Germline assignment: CDR1 WNHNN and CDR2 SYGVQD (reference sequence). For the CDR3, the DNA is TGCGCCAGCATAGGACTAGCGGGGCTTCGCGAGCAGTACTTC. Translation gives CASIGLAGLREQYF.

This rearrangement joins TRBV4-3 to TRBJ2-7; tentative D call: TRBD2 (5 bases). V lost 0 bases, J lost 0 bases, and 6 bases lay in between. This CDR3 has 14 amino acids. CDR1 is LGHNA and CDR2 is YSLEER in the germline V gene. CDR3 nucleotides: TGCGCCAGCAGCCAAGAGCGGGCCTCCTACGAGCAGTACTTC. Amino acids: CASSQERASYEQYF.

The chain uses TRBV13 and TRBJ2-3; 9 bases are a match to TRBD2. The CDR3 consists of 15 residues. Germline lookup yields CDR1 PRHDT and CDR2 FYEKMQ (reference sequence). The V gene end was trimmed by 0 bases and the J gene end by 4 bases; junction bases not matched to a gene: 2. The CDR3 DNA reads TGTGCCAGCAGCTTAGGTAGCGGGAGATCAGATACGCAGTATTTT. This codes for CASSLGSGRSDTQYF.

This chain connects TRBV20-1 to TRBJ1-2; 10 bases line up with TRBD1. The CDR3 contains 11 residues. The germline V gene has CDR1 DFQATT and CDR2 SNEGSKA (reference sequence). The CDR3 spells CRATGGSGYTF. The CDR3 DNA reads as TGCAGGGCGACAGGGGGCTCCGGCTACACCTTC.

The V gene is TRBV7-9, the J gene TRBJ2-3, with D hard to call. This CDR3 is built from 15 residues. The germline V gene has CDR1 SEHNR and CDR2 FQNEAQ (reference sequence). Trimming removed 1 base from V and 1 base from J, with 9 bases in between. CDR3 amino acids: CASSLEFGGTDTQYF. For the CDR3, the DNA is TGTGCCAGCAGCTTAGAGTTTGGGGGCACAGATACGCAGTATTTT.

This clone has just a few counts. The genes are TRBV19 and TRBJ1-4; D is undetermined. The V and J ends lost 10 bases and 13 bases respectively, with 22 bases between them. The V gene's germline CDR1 is LNHDA and CDR2 SQIVND (reference sequence). The CDR3 sequence is 13 residues long. The CDR3 reads CATGPSNLMGLFF. The DNA for the CDR3 is TGTGCCACCGGACCGTCTAATCTAATGGGACTGTTTTTT. Using reference TRBV19 and TRBJ1-4 for the parts outside the CDR3, the full variable domain is DGGITQSPKYLFRKEGQNVTLSCEQNLNHDAMYWYRQDPGQGLRLIYYSQIVNDFQKGDIAEGYSVSREKKESFPLTVTSAQKNPTAFYLCATGPSNLMGLFFGSGTQLSVL.

This chain links TRBV4-1 with TRBJ1-3, with D unresolved. The ends were cut back, 1 base at V and 0 bases at J, with 10 bases in the middle. This CDR3 comprises 16 residues. CDR1 and CDR2 from the germline V gene are MGHRA and YSYEKL. In DNA, the CDR3 is TGCGCCAGCAGCCAAGTCGCGGGAACCTCTGGAAACACCATATATTTT. Translation gives CASSQVAGTSGNTIYF.

This chain joins TRBV20-1 and TRBJ2-1; D call uncertain. Germline V lookup: CDR1 DFQATT, CDR2 SNEGSKA (reference sequence). This CDR3 contains 11 residues. Trimming removed 0 bases from V and 11 bases from J, with 8 bases in between. The CDR3 here is CSARDSRKQFF. In DNA, the CDR3 is TGCAGTGCTAGAGATAGCCGGAAGCAGTTCTTC.

Turning to this clone: Compared with germline, one end of the junction differs, possibly owing to a read error. The chain has TRBV5-4 and TRBJ1-1; D perhaps matches TRBD1 (5 bases). CDR3 size: 15 residues. CDR1 and CDR2 (germline): SGHNT, YYREEE (reference sequence). As DNA, the CDR3 is TGCGCCAGCAGTTCCCAAGGGGAGGTGTACACTGAAGCTTTCTTT. Protein: CASSSQGEVYTEAFF.

The gene calls are TRBV11-2 and TRBJ1-3; no firm D call. Trimming removed 0 bases at V and 7 bases at J, with 7 bases between. Germline CDR1 is SGHAT and CDR2 is FQNNGV. The CDR3 spans 13 residues. This CDR3 reads CASSLDLQNTIYF. The CDR3, as DNA: TGTGCCAGCAGCTTAGATTTACAGAACACCATATATTTT.

V gene TRBV7-9 combines with J gene TRBJ2-3; perhaps D is TRBD1 or TRBD2 (6 bases each). Germline V gene lookup returns CDR1 SEHNR and CDR2 FQNEAQ (reference sequence). V was trimmed by 5 bases and J by 5 bases, leaving 17 bases between them. The CDR3 loop spans 15 amino acids. The CDR3 here is CASSQKGGQRDTQYF. CDR3 bases: TGTGCCAGCAGCCAAAAAGGGGGGCAGCGAGATACGCAGTATTTT.

The chain couples TRBV7-3 to TRBJ1-2, with 12 bases matching TRBD1. The CDR3 spans 16 residues. J gave up 2 bases and V 4 bases, and 5 bases lay outside the gene matches. Germline V lookup: CDR1 SGHTA, CDR2 FQGTGA. CDR3 nucleotide sequence: TGTGCCAGCAGCTCGGGCGGGACAGGGGGCAACTATGGCTACACCTTC. Translation: CASSSGGTGGNYGYTF.

Only one count was recorded for this clone. One end of the junction fails to match germline, which may point to a read error. The rearrangement links TRBV7-7 to TRBJ2-1, with D maybe TRBD1 (6 bases). The CDR3 runs to 14 residues. The germline CDR1 and CDR2 sequences are SSHAT and FNYEAQ (reference sequence). This CDR3 is CASSLERGGHEQFF. The CDR3 coding sequence is TGTGCTAGCAGCTTAGAAAGAGGGGGACATGAGCAGTTCTTC.

This clone was observed a single time. The rearrangement links TRBV15 to TRBJ2-7, with D perhaps assigned TRBD1 or TRBD2 (5 bases each). The V end lost 5 bases, the J end lost 2 bases, and 19 bases lay between the germline ends. Germline V gives CDR1 LNHNV, CDR2 YYDKDF (reference sequence). The CDR3 length is 16 residues. The CDR3 is CATSSDAGWDPYEQYF. For the CDR3, the DNA is TGTGCCACCAGCTCCGACGCGGGCTGGGACCCCTACGAGCAGTACTTC.

The chain links TRBV7-2 to TRBJ2-3; 10 nucleotides line up with TRBD1. Germline CDR1 SGHTA, CDR2 FQGNSA. V was clipped by 3 bases and J by 0 bases; unmatched bases: 3. This CDR3 is 16 amino acids long. The CDR3: CASSLGTGASTDTQYF. DNA for the CDR3: TGTGCCAGCAGCTTGGGGACAGGGGCAAGCACAGATACGCAGTATTTT.

This rearrangement joins TRBV9 to TRBJ1-5, with D uncertain. Germline loops: CDR1 SGDLS, CDR2 YYNGEE. The ends were cut back, 0 bases at V and 4 bases at J, with 5 bases in the middle. The CDR3 length is 13 residues. As DNA, the CDR3 is TGTGCCAGCAGCGTAGCGGGGAATCAGCCCCAGCATTTT. It codes for CASSVAGNQPQHF.

This sequence joins TRBV6-5 and TRBJ2-1, with 11 bases lining up with TRBD1. With V trimmed by 6 bases and J by 4 bases, 5 bases remained unmatched. CDR3 size: 15 residues. CDR1 and CDR2 (germline): MNHEY, SVGAGI. The CDR3 loop is CASRSGQGGYNEQFF. DNA for the CDR3: TGTGCCAGCAGATCGGGACAGGGGGGGTACAATGAGCAGTTCTTC.

The chain employs TRBV5-8 and TRBJ2-2; D uncertain. Trimming left V 4 bases short and J 6 bases short, with 13 bases between. The CDR3 has 14 residues. Germline V gene lookup returns CDR1 SGHTS and CDR2 YDEGEE. The CDR3 DNA follows: TGTGCCAGCAGCGGACCTCGGCGCGCCGGGGAGCTGTTTTTT. Translated, it gives CASSGPRRAGELFF.

The rearrangement links TRBV30 to TRBJ1-1; tentatively, D is TRBD1 (5 bases). The V and J ends lost 2 bases and 8 bases respectively, with 18 bases between them. Per germline, CDR1 GTSNPN and CDR2 SVGIG (reference sequence). This CDR3 comprises 14 residues. The CDR3 loop is CAWSKGVRSDEAFF. Here the CDR3 DNA reads TGTGCCTGGAGTAAAGGGGTCCGATCAGACGAAGCTTTCTTT.

This rearrangement joins TRBV19 to TRBJ1-5, with D unresolved. The germline CDR1 and CDR2 sequences are LNHDA and SQIVND (reference sequence). The CDR3 has 13 amino acids. V was pared by 3 bases and J by 2 bases, with 5 bases between. The CDR3 region is CASSIAGNQPQHF. In nucleotides, the CDR3 is TGTGCCAGTAGTATTGCCGGCAATCAGCCCCAGCATTTT.

The rearrangement uses TRBV7-2 and TRBJ2-5; weak D call: TRBD1 (6 bases). Germline CDR1 is SGHTA and CDR2 is FQGNSA. Trimming left V 0 bases short and J 4 bases short, with 9 bases between. This CDR3 comprises 14 residues. CDR3 loop: CASSLAGRGETQYF. In DNA form, the CDR3 reads TGTGCCAGCAGCTTAGCAGGCAGGGGAGAGACCCAGTACTTC.